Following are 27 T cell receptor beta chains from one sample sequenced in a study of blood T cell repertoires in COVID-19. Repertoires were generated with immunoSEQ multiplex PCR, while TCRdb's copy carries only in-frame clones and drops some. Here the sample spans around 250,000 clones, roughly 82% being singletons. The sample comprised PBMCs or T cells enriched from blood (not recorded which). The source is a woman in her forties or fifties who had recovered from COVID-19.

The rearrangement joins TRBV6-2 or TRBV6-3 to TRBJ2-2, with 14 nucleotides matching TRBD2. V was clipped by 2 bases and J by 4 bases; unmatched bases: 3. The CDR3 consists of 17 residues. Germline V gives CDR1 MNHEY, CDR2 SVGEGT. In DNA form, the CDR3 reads TGTGCCAGCAGTTACGCGGGACTAGCGGGAGTCACCGGGGAGCTGTTTTTT. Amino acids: CASSYAGLAGVTGELFF.

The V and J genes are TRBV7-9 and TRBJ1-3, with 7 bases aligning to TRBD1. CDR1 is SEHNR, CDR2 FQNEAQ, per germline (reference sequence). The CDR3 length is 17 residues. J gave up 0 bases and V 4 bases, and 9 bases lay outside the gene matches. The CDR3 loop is CASSSVPGQSSGNTIYF. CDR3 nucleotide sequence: TGTGCCAGCAGCTCTGTTCCGGGACAGAGCTCTGGAAACACCATATATTTT.

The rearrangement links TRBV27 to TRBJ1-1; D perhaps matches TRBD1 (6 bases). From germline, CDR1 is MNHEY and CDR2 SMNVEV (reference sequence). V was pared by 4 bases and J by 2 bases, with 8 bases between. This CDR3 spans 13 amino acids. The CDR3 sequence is CASSYRVNTEAFF. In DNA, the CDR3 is TGTGCCAGCAGTTACAGGGTAAACACTGAAGCTTTCTTT.

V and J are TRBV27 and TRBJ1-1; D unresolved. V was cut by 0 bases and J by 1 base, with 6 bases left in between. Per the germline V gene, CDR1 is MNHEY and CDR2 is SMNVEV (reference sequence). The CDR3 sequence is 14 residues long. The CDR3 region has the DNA TGTGCCAGCAGTTTATCGGGCAGGAACACTGAAGCTTTCTTT. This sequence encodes CASSLSGRNTEAFF.

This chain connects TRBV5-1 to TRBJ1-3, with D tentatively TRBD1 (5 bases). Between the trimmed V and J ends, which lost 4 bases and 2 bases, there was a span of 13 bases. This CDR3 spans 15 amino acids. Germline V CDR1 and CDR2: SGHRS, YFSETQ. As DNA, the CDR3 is TGCGCCAGCAGCCACACCCAGGGTACTGGAAACACCATATATTTT. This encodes CASSHTQGTGNTIYF. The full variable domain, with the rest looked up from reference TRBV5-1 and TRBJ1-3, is KAGVTQTPRYLIKTRGQQVTLSCSPISGHRSVSWYQQTPGQGLQFLFEYFSETQRNKGNFPGRFSGRQFSNSRSEMNVSTLELGDSALYLCASSHTQGTGNTIYFGEGSWLTVV.

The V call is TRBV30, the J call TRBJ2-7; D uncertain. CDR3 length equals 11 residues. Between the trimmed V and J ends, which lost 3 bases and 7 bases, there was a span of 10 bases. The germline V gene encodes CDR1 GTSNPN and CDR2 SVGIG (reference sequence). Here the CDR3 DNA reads TGTGCCTGGAGCCTACCGAGGGAGCAGTACTTC. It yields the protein CAWSLPREQYF.

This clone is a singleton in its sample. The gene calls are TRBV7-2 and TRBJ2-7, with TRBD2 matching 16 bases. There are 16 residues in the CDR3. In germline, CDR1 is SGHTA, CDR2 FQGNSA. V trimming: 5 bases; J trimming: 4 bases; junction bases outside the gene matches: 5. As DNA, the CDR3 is TGTGCCAGCAGCCCCCCGGGACTAGCGGGAGGGTACGAGCAGTACTTC. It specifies CASSPPGLAGGYEQYF.

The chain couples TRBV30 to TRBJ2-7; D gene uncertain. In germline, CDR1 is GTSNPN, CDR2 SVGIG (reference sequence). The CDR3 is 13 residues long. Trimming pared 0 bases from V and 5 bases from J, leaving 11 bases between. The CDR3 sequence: CAWSVRGYHEQYF. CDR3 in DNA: TGTGCCTGGAGTGTAAGAGGCTACCACGAGCAGTACTTC.

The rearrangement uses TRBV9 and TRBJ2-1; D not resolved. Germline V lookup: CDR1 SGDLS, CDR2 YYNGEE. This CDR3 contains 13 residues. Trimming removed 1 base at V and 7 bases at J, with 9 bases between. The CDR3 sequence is CASSVFSENEQFF. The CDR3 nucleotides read TGTGCCAGCAGCGTATTCTCCGAGAATGAGCAGTTCTTC. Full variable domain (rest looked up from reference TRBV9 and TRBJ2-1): DSGVTQTPKHLITATGQRVTLRCSPRSGDLSVYWYQQSLDQGLQFLIQYYNGEERAKGNILERFSAQQFPDLHSELNLSSLELGDSALYFCASSVFSENEQFFGPGTRLTVL.

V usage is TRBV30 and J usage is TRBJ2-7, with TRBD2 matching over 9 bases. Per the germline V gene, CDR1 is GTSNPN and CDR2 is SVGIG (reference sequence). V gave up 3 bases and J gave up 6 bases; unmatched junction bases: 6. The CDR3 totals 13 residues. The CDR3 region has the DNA TGTGCCTGGAGCTACCGCGGGGGGGTCGAGCAGTACTTC. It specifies CAWSYRGGVEQYF.

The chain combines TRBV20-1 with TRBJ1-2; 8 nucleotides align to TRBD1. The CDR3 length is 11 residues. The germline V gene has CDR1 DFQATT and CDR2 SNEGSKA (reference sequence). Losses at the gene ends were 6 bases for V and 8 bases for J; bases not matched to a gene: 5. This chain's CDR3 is CSARTGSGYTF. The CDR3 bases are TGCAGTGCGAGGACAGGGAGCGGCTACACCTTC.

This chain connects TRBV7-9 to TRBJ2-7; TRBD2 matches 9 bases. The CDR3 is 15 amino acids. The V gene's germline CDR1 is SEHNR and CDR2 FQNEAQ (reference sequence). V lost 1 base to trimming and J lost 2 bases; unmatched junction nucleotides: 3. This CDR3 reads CASSLDSSGAYEQYF. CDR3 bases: TGTGCCAGCAGCTTAGATTCTAGCGGGGCCTACGAGCAGTACTTC.

Here the CDR3 reads CASTASDSLSTGELFF. CDR3 in DNA: TGTGCCAGTACGGCGTCGGACAGTTTAAGCACCGGGGAGCTGTTTTTT. V is TRBV19 and J is TRBJ2-2; a weak D match, TRBD1 (6 bases). This CDR3 is 16 amino acids long. V dropped 7 bases and J dropped 4 bases, with 19 bases sitting between them. Looked up from germline, CDR1 is LNHDA and CDR2 is SQIVND (reference sequence).

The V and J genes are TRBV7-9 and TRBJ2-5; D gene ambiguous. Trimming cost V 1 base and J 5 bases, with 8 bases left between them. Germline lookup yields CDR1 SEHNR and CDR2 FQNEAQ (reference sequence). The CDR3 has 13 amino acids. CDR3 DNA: TGTGCCAGCAGCTTAGAGTACCGGGAGACCCAGTACTTC. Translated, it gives CASSLEYRETQYF.

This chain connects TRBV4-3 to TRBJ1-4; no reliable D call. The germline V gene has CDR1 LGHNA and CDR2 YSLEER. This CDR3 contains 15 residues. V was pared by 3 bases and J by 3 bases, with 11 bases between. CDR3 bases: TGCGCCAGCAGCCACCAGCTAGCCCCTAATGAAAAACTGTTTTTT. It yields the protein CASSHQLAPNEKLFF.

This chain's CDR3 is CASSIDRPTSGRTDTQYF. Here the CDR3 DNA reads TGTGCCAGTAGTATAGATCGCCCGACTAGCGGGAGAACAGATACGCAGTATTTT. The chain combines TRBV19 with TRBJ2-3, with 12 bases matching TRBD2. Germline assignment: CDR1 LNHDA and CDR2 SQIVND (reference sequence). The trim removed 0 bases at V and 3 bases at J, leaving 7 bases unmatched. CDR3 length: 18 residues.

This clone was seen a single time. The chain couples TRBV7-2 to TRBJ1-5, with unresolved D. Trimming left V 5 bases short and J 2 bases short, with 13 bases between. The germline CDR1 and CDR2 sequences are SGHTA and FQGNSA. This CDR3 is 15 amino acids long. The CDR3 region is CASSREGGRNQPQHF. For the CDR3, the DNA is TGTGCCAGCAGCAGAGAGGGCGGTCGCAATCAGCCCCAGCATTTT.

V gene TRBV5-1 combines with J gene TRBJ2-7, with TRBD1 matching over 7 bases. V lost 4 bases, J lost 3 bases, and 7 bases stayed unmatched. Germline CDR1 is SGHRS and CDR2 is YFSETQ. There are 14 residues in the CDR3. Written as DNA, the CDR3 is TGCGCCAGCAGCCCCCGGGACAGCCGCTACGAGCAGTACTTC. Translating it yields CASSPRDSRYEQYF.

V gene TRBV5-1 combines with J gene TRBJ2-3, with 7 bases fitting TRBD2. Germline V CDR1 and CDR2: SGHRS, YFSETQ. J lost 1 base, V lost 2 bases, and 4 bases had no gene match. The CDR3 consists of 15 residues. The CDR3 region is CASSLERGRTDTQYF. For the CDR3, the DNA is TGCGCCAGCAGCTTAGAGCGGGGTCGCACAGATACGCAGTATTTT.

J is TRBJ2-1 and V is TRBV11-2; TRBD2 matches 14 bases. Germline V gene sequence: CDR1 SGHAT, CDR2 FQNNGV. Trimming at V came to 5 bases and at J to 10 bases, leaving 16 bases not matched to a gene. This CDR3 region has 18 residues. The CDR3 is CASSQSGRGLAGVREQFF. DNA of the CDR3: TGTGCCAGCAGCCAAAGCGGGAGGGGACTAGCGGGAGTTAGGGAGCAGTTCTTC. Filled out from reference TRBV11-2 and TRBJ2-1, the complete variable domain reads EAGVAQSPRYKIIEKRQSVAFWCNPISGHATLYWYQQILGQGPKLLIQFQNNGVVDDSQLPKDRFSAERLKGVDSTLKIQPAKLEDSAVYLCASSQSGRGLAGVREQFFGPGTRLTVL.

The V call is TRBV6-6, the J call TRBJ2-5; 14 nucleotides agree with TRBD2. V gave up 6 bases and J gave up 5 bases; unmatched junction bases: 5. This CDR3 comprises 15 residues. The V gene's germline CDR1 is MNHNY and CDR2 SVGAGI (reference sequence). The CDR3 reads CASSQGLAGAETQYF. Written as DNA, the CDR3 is TGTGCCAGCAGCCAGGGACTAGCGGGAGCCGAGACCCAGTACTTC.

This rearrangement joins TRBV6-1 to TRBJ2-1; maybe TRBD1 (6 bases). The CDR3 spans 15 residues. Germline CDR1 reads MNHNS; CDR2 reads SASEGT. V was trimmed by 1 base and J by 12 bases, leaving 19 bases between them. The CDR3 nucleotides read TGTGCCAGCAGTGAAGAGAAAAACAGGGAAGTACGGCAGTTCTTC. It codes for CASSEEKNREVRQFF.

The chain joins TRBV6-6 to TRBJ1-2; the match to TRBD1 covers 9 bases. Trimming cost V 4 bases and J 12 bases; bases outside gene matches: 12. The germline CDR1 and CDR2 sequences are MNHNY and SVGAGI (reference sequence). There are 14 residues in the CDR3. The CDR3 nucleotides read TGTGCCAGCAGTTTCAGGGACAGGGCGAGCTACCACACCTTC. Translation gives CASSFRDRASYHTF.

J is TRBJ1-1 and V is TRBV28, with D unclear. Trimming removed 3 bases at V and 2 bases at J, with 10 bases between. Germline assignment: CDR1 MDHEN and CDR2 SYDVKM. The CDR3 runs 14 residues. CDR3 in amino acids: CASSFVGSNTEAFF. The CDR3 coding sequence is TGTGCCAGCAGTTTTGTGGGGAGCAACACTGAAGCTTTCTTT.

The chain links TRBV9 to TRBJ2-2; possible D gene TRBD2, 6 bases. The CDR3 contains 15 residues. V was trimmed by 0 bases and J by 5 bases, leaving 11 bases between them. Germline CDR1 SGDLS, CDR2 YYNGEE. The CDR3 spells CASSVGRVGTGELFF. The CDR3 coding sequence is TGTGCCAGCAGCGTAGGGAGGGTTGGAACCGGGGAGCTGTTTTTT. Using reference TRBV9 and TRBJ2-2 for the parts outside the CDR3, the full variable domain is DSGVTQTPKHLITATGQRVTLRCSPRSGDLSVYWYQQSLDQGLQFLIQYYNGEERAKGNILERFSAQQFPDLHSELNLSSLELGDSALYFCASSVGRVGTGELFFGEGSRLTVL.

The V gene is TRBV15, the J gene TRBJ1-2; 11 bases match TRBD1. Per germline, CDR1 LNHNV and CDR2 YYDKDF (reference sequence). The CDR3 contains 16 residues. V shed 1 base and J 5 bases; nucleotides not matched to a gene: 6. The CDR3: CATSRGGTGGRYGYTF. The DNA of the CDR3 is TGTGCCACCAGCAGAGGAGGGACAGGGGGGCGATATGGCTACACCTTC.

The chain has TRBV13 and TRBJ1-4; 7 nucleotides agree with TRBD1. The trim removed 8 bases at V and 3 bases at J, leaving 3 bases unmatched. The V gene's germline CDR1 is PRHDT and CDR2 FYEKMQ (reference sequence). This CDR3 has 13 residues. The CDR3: CASRDRANEKLFF. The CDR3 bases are TGTGCCAGCCGGGACAGAGCTAATGAAAAACTGTTTTTT.